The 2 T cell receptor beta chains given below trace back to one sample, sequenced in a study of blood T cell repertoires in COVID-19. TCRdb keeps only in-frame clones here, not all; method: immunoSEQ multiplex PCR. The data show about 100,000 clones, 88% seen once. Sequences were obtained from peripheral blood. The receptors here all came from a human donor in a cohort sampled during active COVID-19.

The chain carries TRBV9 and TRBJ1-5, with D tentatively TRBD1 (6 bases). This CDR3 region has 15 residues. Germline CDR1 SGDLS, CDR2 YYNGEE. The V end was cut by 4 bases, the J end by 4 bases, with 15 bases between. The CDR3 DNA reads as TGTGCCAGCAGCCCCTCGACAGGAATTAATCAGCCCCAGCATTTT. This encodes CASSPSTGINQPQHF.

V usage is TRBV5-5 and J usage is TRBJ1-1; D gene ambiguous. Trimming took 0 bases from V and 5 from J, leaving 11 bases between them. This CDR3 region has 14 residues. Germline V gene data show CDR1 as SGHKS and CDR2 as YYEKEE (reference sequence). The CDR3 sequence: CASSLEVGRTEAFF. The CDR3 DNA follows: TGTGCCAGCAGCTTGGAAGTGGGCCGAACTGAAGCTTTCTTT.